The 13 T cell receptor beta chains given below trace back to one sample, sequenced in a study of T cell clusters in autoimmune cytopenias. Some 34,000 genome equivalents of blood DNA were amplified for TRB. One tube held mixed TRB-A and TRB-B primer pools for touch-down PCR. TCRdb re-called the multiplex PCR reads, yielding one record per CDR3 amino acid sequence without DNA. The table lists 5,500 to 6,500 distinct CDR3 sequences. The source material was peripheral blood. These receptors were obtained from a human donor with an autoimmune cytopenia or autoimmune hepatitis (not recorded which).

V gene TRBV11-3 combines with J gene TRBJ2-4. The germline V gene has CDR1 SGHNT and CDR2 YENEEA. The length of the CDR3 is 14 residues. This chain's CDR3 is CASSLSLSANIQYF. Full variable domain (remainder filled in from reference TRBV11-3 and TRBJ2-4): EAGVVQSPRYKIIEKKQPVAFWCNPISGHNTLYWYLQNLGQGPELLIRYENEEAVDDSQLPKDRFSAERLKGVDSTLKIQPAELGDSAVYLCASSLSLSANIQYFGAGTRLSVL.

Measured by frequency, this clonotype is large (0.1 to 1%). The chain is built from TRBV19 and TRBJ2-7. CDR3 length: 12 amino acids. The germline CDR1 and CDR2 sequences are LNHDA and SQIVND (reference sequence). This CDR3 is CASSAGAYEQYF.

Considering frequency, this clonotype is medium-sized. This chain uses TRBV18 with TRBJ2-3; the D call of TRBD1 rests on TCRdb alone, since no DNA is present to check it. The germline gives CDR1 KGHSH, CDR2 LQKENI. CDR3 length: 16 amino acids. The CDR3 spells CASSPFGAGLTDTQYF.

The V gene is TRBV27, the J gene TRBJ2-5; TCRdb's assignment of TRBD2 cannot be checked, as there is no DNA. The CDR3 extends over 17 amino acids. Germline-derived CDR1 and CDR2 are MNHEY and SMNVEV (reference sequence). The CDR3 loop is CASRNPPGLAEGETQYF.

According to its frequency, this clonotype is medium-sized (0.01 to 0.1%). The chain uses TRBV6-5 and TRBJ2-7; no DNA is available, so the TRBD2 call from TCRdb remains unchecked. The CDR3 is 13 amino acids. CDR1 and CDR2 (germline): MNHEY, SVGAGI. CDR3 amino acids: CASISAGGVEQYF.

By frequency, this clonotype is medium-sized (0.01 to 0.1%). The rearrangement links TRBV30 to TRBJ1-3. In germline, CDR1 is GTSNPN, CDR2 SVGIG (reference sequence). The CDR3 consists of 12 residues. The CDR3 sequence is CAWSGLGNTIYF.

This clonotype is classed as medium-sized by frequency. The V gene is TRBV19, the J gene TRBJ2-3; with no DNA, the TCRdb D assignment of TRBD1 cannot be verified. This CDR3 is 14 amino acids long. Looked up from germline, CDR1 is LNHDA and CDR2 is SQIVND (reference sequence). CDR3 amino acids: CASSLPGIPDTQYF.

This rearrangement joins TRBV7-2 to TRBJ2-5; with no DNA, the TCRdb D assignment of TRBD2 cannot be verified. CDR3 length equals 13 residues. CDR1 and CDR2 (germline): SGHTA, FQGNSA. The CDR3 loop is CASSLTRRETQYF.

The gene calls are TRBV11-3 and TRBJ2-7; checking the TCRdb D call of TRBD1 is not possible without DNA. From germline, CDR1 is SGHNT and CDR2 YENEEA. The CDR3 length is 13 residues. The CDR3 loop is CASSLEWGETQYF.

This chain uses TRBV5-4 with TRBJ1-2; there is no DNA to check the TCRdb D call of TRBD1. From germline, CDR1 is SGHNT and CDR2 YYREEE (reference sequence). The CDR3 runs to 13 residues. The CDR3 sequence is CASSREGAYGYTF. Full variable domain (rest looked up from reference TRBV5-4 and TRBJ1-2): ETGVTQSPTHLIKTRGQQVTLRCSSQSGHNTVSWYQQALGQGPQFIFQYYREEENGRGNFPPRFSGLQFPNYSSELNVNALELDDSALYLCASSREGAYGYTFGSGTRLTVV.

Frequency places this clonotype as medium-sized (0.01 to 0.1%). The chain recombines TRBV19 with TRBJ2-1. CDR1 and CDR2 from the germline V gene are LNHDA and SQIVND (reference sequence). The CDR3 sequence is 16 residues long. The CDR3 sequence: CASSIGPGSSYNEQFF.

This rearrangement joins TRBV5-1 to TRBJ2-1; TCRdb names TRBD2, which stays unverified in the absence of DNA. The CDR3 contains 17 residues. CDR1 is SGHRS, CDR2 YFSETQ, per germline. CDR3 in amino acids: CASSLLSSGGGYNEQFF. Full variable domain (missing parts from reference TRBV5-1 and TRBJ2-1): KAGVTQTPRYLIKTRGQQVTLSCSPISGHRSVSWYQQTPGQGLQFLFEYFSETQRNKGNFPGRFSGRQFSNSRSEMNVSTLELGDSALYLCASSLLSSGGGYNEQFFGPGTRLTVL.

The chain couples TRBV10-3 to TRBJ1-2; no DNA is available, so the TRBD1 call from TCRdb remains unchecked. In germline, CDR1 is ENHRY, CDR2 SYGVKD. This CDR3 contains 13 residues. This CDR3 is CAILGGTVYGYTF.